Presented here are 15 T cell receptor beta chains from one specimen sequenced in a study of T cells in women clearing cervical HPV infection. Sequenced by immunoSEQ multiplex PCR; TCRdb stores in-frame clones only, minus some. The sample table sets out about 23,000 clones. Sequences were obtained from blood buffy coat. Receptors were obtained from a woman between 18 and 75 years old with a cervical HPV16 infection that either progressed to CIN3+ or cleared (not recorded which).

The CDR3 is CASSLTLSPSFTDTYTF. The part of the CDR3 DNA that was read is TGTGCCAGCAGCTTAACGTTGTCTCCGTCGTTCACAGATACC. The chain couples TRBV7-3 to TRBJ1-2; no reliable D call. The read falls 3 residues short of the CDR3 end, and the missing part is taken from the germline J gene. The CDR3 runs 17 residues. CDR1 SGHTA and CDR2 FQGTGA come from the germline V gene. The full variable domain, completed using reference TRBV7-3 and TRBJ1-2, is GAGVSQTPSNKVTEKGKYVELRCDPISGHTALYWYRQSLGQGPEFLIYFQGTGAADDSGLPNDRFFAVRPEGSVSTLKIQRTERGDSAVYLCASSLTLSPSFTDTYTFGSGTRLTVV.

Remarks on this clone: An end of the junction differs from the germline gene, which may be a read error. The sequenced fragment ends 3 residues before the CDR3 boundary, so the rest is inferred from the germline J gene. The chain has TRBV2 and TRBJ1-6, with 9 bases aligning to TRBD1. Germline assignment: CDR1 SNHLY and CDR2 FYNNEI. There are 15 residues in the CDR3. The CDR3 protein is CVSSELGQGNSPLHF. Incomplete CDR3 DNA: TGTGTCAGCAGTGAACTGGGACAGGGTAATTCACCC.

Turning to this clone: With the read ending 3 residues before the CDR3 end, the germline J gene is used to fill in that end. The rearrangement uses TRBV30 and TRBJ1-2, with D possibly being TRBD1 (5 bases). This CDR3 is built from 14 residues. The germline CDR1 and CDR2 sequences are GTSNPN and SVGIG (reference sequence). CDR3 bases read: TGTGCCTGGAGTGCGGGACTAGCGGGAGATGAC. As protein: CAWSAGLAGDD. The CDR3 in its entirety is CAWSAGLAGDDYTF.

A word on this clone: The read ends 3 residues shy of where the CDR3 ends; the end is completed using the germline J gene. The chain is built from TRBV4-1 and TRBJ2-1; 13 bases agree with TRBD2. The CDR3 is 17 residues long. The V and J ends lost 2 bases and 5 bases, in that order; junction bases with no gene match: 6. Germline CDR1 reads MGHRA; CDR2 reads YSYEKL. The CDR3 is CASSQYLLAGGHNEQFF. CDR3 bases read: TGCGCCAGCAGCCAATACCTACTAGCGGGAGGGCACAATGAG.

Remarks on this clone: The CDR3 extends 3 residues past the end of the read, so its final part is completed from the germline J gene. The gene calls are TRBV10-2 and TRBJ1-1, with D unresolved. CDR3 length: 12 amino acids. V gave up 0 bases and J gave up 7 bases, with 6 bases separating them. In germline, CDR1 is WSHSY, CDR2 SAAADI. CDR3 bases read: TGCGCCAGCAGTGAGTCGTTCCTTGAA. This encodes CASSESFLE. The full-length CDR3 reads as CASSESFLEAFF.

Turning to this clone: The CDR3 end falls 3 residues outside the read, so it is completed with the germline J gene. The rearrangement joins TRBV7-9 to TRBJ2-1; D is perhaps TRBD1 (6 bases). CDR1 SEHNR and CDR2 FQNEAQ come from the germline V gene (reference sequence). The length of the CDR3 is 12 residues. Trimming cost V 5 bases and J 8 bases, with 10 bases left between them. The CDR3 DNA, read in part, is TGTGCCAGCAGCCATACAGGGTATGAG. Its protein product is CASSHTGYE. The whole CDR3 protein is CASSHTGYEQFF. Together with reference TRBV7-9 and TRBJ2-1, the CDR3 gives the full variable domain: DTGVSQNPRHKITKRGQNVTFRCDPISEHNRLYWYRQTLGQGPEFLTYFQNEAQLEKSRLLSDRFSAERPKGSFSTLEIQRTEQGDSAMYLCASSHTGYEQFFGPGTRLTVL.

Regarding this clone: The sequence runs out 3 residues before the end of the CDR3; the remainder is reconstructed from the germline J gene. V usage is TRBV13 and J usage is TRBJ1-1; D might be TRBD1 (6 bases). V dropped 5 bases and J dropped 5 bases, with 18 bases sitting between them. The CDR3 runs to 15 residues. Germline V gives CDR1 PRHDT, CDR2 FYEKMQ (reference sequence). CDR3 sequence: CASSNNRAPGTEAFF. The DNA read from the CDR3 is TGTGCCAGCAGCAACAACAGGGCACCGGGGACTGAA.

Concerning this clone itself: The CDR3 goes on 3 residues after the read ends, and that part is filled in from the germline J gene. V is TRBV2 and J is TRBJ1-6; D is unresolved. Trimming left V 6 bases short and J 9 bases short, with 15 bases between. CDR1 SNHLY and CDR2 FYNNEI come from the germline V gene. This CDR3 region has 14 residues. The CDR3 bases that were read are TGTGCCAGCAGCTTAAGCGGCGTGGGTTCACCC. It translates to CASSLSGVGSP. The CDR3 as a whole reads CASSLSGVGSPLHF.

Of note for this clone: Read sequence stops 3 residues before the CDR3 end, and the germline J gene provides the missing end. V is TRBV5-1 and J is TRBJ2-7; a weak D match, TRBD2 (6 bases). The CDR3 contains 15 residues. Germline loops: CDR1 SGHRS, CDR2 YFSETQ. The germline V and J ends were trimmed by 0 bases and 2 bases, with 12 bases remaining between them. The CDR3 bases that were read are TGCGCCAGCAGCTTGGGTTCAGCGGGCACCTACGAG. Its translation is CASSLGSAGTYE. The whole CDR3 sequence is CASSLGSAGTYEQYF. The variable domain in full, completed from reference TRBV5-1 and TRBJ2-7, reads KAGVTQTPRYLIKTRGQQVTLSCSPISGHRSVSWYQQTPGQGLQFLFEYFSETQRNKGNFPGRFSGRQFSNSRSEMNVSTLELGDSALYLCASSLGSAGTYEQYFGPGTRLTVT.

Worth noting for this clone: From the germline J gene comes the end of the CDR3, since the read stops 3 residues before it. The V gene is TRBV6-1, the J gene TRBJ2-1, with TRBD2 identical over 10 bases. V was pared by 4 bases and J by 3 bases, with 3 bases of the junction left unmatched. The CDR3 is 15 amino acids. Germline V lookup: CDR1 MNHNS, CDR2 SASEGT. The CDR3 region is CASSAGTSVYNEQFF. The CDR3 bases that were read are TGTGCCAGCAGTGCCGGGACTAGCGTCTACAATGAG.

To note about this clone: The read stops 3 residues short of the end of the CDR3; the missing end is completed from the germline J gene. V is TRBV7-2 and J is TRBJ1-2; perhaps TRBD1 as D (6 bases). This CDR3 spans 15 amino acids. Germline-derived CDR1 and CDR2 are SGHTA and FQGNSA. This chain's CDR3 is CASSLSGTHTDTYTF. CDR3 DNA, as far as it was read: TGTGCCAGCAGCCTTAGCGGGACACACACAGATACC.

About this clone itself: The read comes to an end 3 residues before the CDR3 does, leaving the germline J gene to fill in the end. The chain uses TRBV7-8 and TRBJ1-2; D gene unclear. Germline loops: CDR1 SGHVS, CDR2 FQNEAQ. The CDR3 is 16 amino acids. The CDR3 DNA, read in part, is TGTGCCAGCAGCGATACCCAGGTATACTTTTATCGGGGC. Translation gives CASSDTQVYFYRG. From start to end, the CDR3 is CASSDTQVYFYRGYTF. The whole variable domain, remainder taken from reference TRBV7-8 and TRBJ1-2, is GAGVSQSPRYKVAKRGQDVALRCDPISGHVSLFWYQQALGQGPEFLTYFQNEAQLDKSGLPSDRFFAERPEGSVSTLKIQRTQQEDSAVYLCASSDTQVYFYRGYTFGSGTRLTVV.

About this clone: The CDR3 extends 3 residues past the end of the read, so its final part is completed from the germline J gene. The chain has TRBV6-1 and TRBJ1-1; 9 bases line up with TRBD1. Germline-derived CDR1 and CDR2 are MNHNS and SASEGT. Trimming took 4 bases from V and 7 from J; bases not matched to a gene: 7. This CDR3 is 14 amino acids long. CDR3 bases read: TGTGCCAGCAGTGGCGGGACAGGGACCTTTGAA. It yields the protein CASSGGTGTFE. The full CDR3 sequence reads CASSGGTGTFEAFF.

The CDR3 DNA, read in part, is TGTGCCAGCAGCTTATCTGGCAGGACTACCTACGAG. This translates into CASSLSGRTTYE. In full, the CDR3 reads CASSLSGRTTYEQYF. This chain joins TRBV11-1 and TRBJ2-7; TRBD2 is a possible D gene (6 bases). The CDR3 end is not reached by the read, which stops 3 residues before it; the germline J gene fills it in. The V end was cut by 2 bases, the J end by 2 bases, with 13 bases between. CDR3 length equals 15 residues. The germline V gene has CDR1 SGHAT and CDR2 FQDESV (reference sequence).

With regard to this clone: The CDR3 end lies 3 residues beyond the end of the read and is filled in from the germline J gene. The V call is TRBV2, the J call TRBJ1-2, with TRBD1 identical over 9 bases. This CDR3 spans 17 amino acids. V shed 1 base and J 2 bases; nucleotides not matched to a gene: 8. Germline CDR1 is SNHLY and CDR2 is FYNNEI. The CDR3 bases that were read are TGTGCCAGCAGTGAAGAGGGGGCCGGGACAGGGAACTATGGC. It is translated as CASSEEGAGTGNYG. The complete CDR3 reads CASSEEGAGTGNYGYTF.